Below, 5 T cell receptor beta chains from the same sample are listed, as sequenced in a study of blood T cell repertoires in COVID-19. TCRdb's table, derived via immunoSEQ multiplex PCR, lists solely in-frame clones and lacks some. This sample has 87,000 or so clones, with about 86% found just once. The sequencing input was peripheral blood. The receptors here all came from a woman of 80 years or more in a cohort sampled during active or convalescent COVID-19.

This rearrangement joins TRBV7-9 to TRBJ1-1; 9 nucleotides line up with TRBD1. This CDR3 has 14 amino acids. CDR1 and CDR2 (germline): SEHNR, FQNEAQ (reference sequence). V dropped 6 bases and J dropped 4; count of bases not matched to a gene: 6. The CDR3 nucleotides are TGTGCCAGCAGACGACAGGGGGATGGCACTGAAGCTTTCTTT. Its protein is CASRRQGDGTEAFF.

This chain connects TRBV6-5 to TRBJ1-2; possibly TRBD1 for D (6 bases). Germline CDR1 and CDR2: MNHEY and SVGAGI. This CDR3 contains 13 residues. Between the trimmed V and J ends, which lost 7 bases and 2 bases, there was a span of 11 bases. The CDR3: CASKQGLNYGYTF. DNA for the CDR3: TGTGCCAGCAAGCAGGGGCTCAACTATGGCTACACCTTC.

J is TRBJ1-2 and V is TRBV7-2; a weak D match, TRBD1 (6 bases). CDR1 and CDR2 from the germline V gene are SGHTA and FQGNSA. V lost 5 bases and J 0 bases, leaving 10 bases between the germline ends. There are 14 residues in the CDR3. The CDR3 DNA reads as TGTGCCAGCAGCCCACGGACAGCTAACTATGGCTACACCTTC. It specifies CASSPRTANYGYTF.

The CDR3 sequence is CASSPLTSGISQFF. The CDR3 DNA is TGTGCCAGCAGCCCCTTAACTAGCGGGATAAGTCAGTTCTTC. The chain joins TRBV2 to TRBJ2-1, with 10 bases identical to TRBD2. The germline CDR1 and CDR2 sequences are SNHLY and FYNNEI. The CDR3 covers 14 residues. Trimming at V came to 6 bases and at J to 13 bases, leaving 12 bases not matched to a gene.

V usage is TRBV19 and J usage is TRBJ1-2, with D possibly being TRBD1 (6 bases). Germline assignment: CDR1 LNHDA and CDR2 SQIVND (reference sequence). CDR3 length: 14 residues. V lost 1 base, J lost 7 bases, and 13 bases lay in between. Here the CDR3 reads CASSIAGVSSGYTF. The CDR3 nucleotides are TGTGCCAGTAGTATAGCAGGGGTCAGTAGTGGCTACACCTTC. The entire variable domain, with the rest obtained from reference TRBV19 and TRBJ1-2, is as follows: DGGITQSPKYLFRKEGQNVTLSCEQNLNHDAMYWYRQDPGQGLRLIYYSQIVNDFQKGDIAEGYSVSREKKESFPLTVTSAQKNPTAFYLCASSIAGVSSGYTFGSGTRLTVV.